These 32 T cell receptor beta chains share one sample of origin, sequenced in a study of shared clonotypes between healthy human individuals. TCRdb keeps only in-frame clones here, not all; method: immunoSEQ multiplex PCR. The profile shows about 2 million clones, approximately 95% of them singletons. Selected positively for CCR7 and CD45RO-negative, naive CD8 cells excluded terminally differentiated effector memory CD45RA+ cells. Sequencing was done on a sample of naive CD8+ T cells sorted from blood. These receptors were obtained from a man aged 18 to 30 in good health.

CDR3: CASLAGAEQFF. The CDR3 DNA reads TGTGCCAGCCTCGCGGGGGCTGAGCAGTTCTTC. This chain links TRBV2 with TRBJ2-1; D is perhaps TRBD2 (7 bases). The CDR3 totals 11 residues. CDR1 is SNHLY and CDR2 is FYNNEI in the germline V gene. The ends were cut back, 8 bases at V and 9 bases at J, with 11 bases in the middle.

The J gene is TRBJ1-1, the V gene TRBV2; 7 nucleotides line up with TRBD1. V trimming: 4 bases; J trimming: 4 bases; junction bases outside the gene matches: 6. Germline V gene lookup returns CDR1 SNHLY and CDR2 FYNNEI. This CDR3 has 14 residues. CDR3 loop: CASSAPEGATEAFF. The CDR3 bases are TGTGCCAGCAGTGCCCCGGAGGGGGCCACTGAAGCTTTCTTT.

V and J are TRBV6-1 and TRBJ2-1, with TRBD1 identical over 7 bases. The CDR3 contains 17 residues. In germline, CDR1 is MNHNS, CDR2 SASEGT. The junction had 9 bases not matched to a gene; V was cut back by 1 base and J by 3 bases. CDR3 sequence (DNA): TGTGCCAGCAGTGAAGATGTTCCGGGACAGCTCTACAATGAGCAGTTCTTC. Translation: CASSEDVPGQLYNEQFF.

The CDR3 bases are TGTGCCACCACAGGAGGAGAGGTCTACAATGAGCAGTTCTTC. It yields the protein CATTGGEVYNEQFF. This chain uses TRBV10-3 with TRBJ2-1; D assignment may be TRBD1 or TRBD2 (5 bases each). With 10 bases removed from V and 3 bases from J, the gap between germline ends came to 16 bases. Germline CDR1 ENHRY, CDR2 SYGVKD. This CDR3 contains 14 residues.

Concerning this clone: Other DNA sequences in this specimen translate into the identical CDR3. V usage is TRBV7-2 and J usage is TRBJ2-1, with 8 bases lining up with TRBD2. J was trimmed by 0 bases and V by 2 bases; bases with no gene match: 3. Germline V lookup: CDR1 SGHTA, CDR2 FQGNSA. The CDR3 covers 16 residues. CDR3 region: CASSLLAGSSYNEQFF. For the CDR3, the DNA is TGTGCCAGCAGCTTATTAGCGGGGAGCTCCTACAATGAGCAGTTCTTC.

The chain combines TRBV9 with TRBJ2-7, with 7 bases fitting TRBD2. J gave up 1 base and V 0 bases, and 4 bases lay outside the gene matches. Germline CDR1 is SGDLS and CDR2 is YYNGEE. The CDR3 is made up of 15 amino acids. CDR3 region: CASSVADGGSYEQYF. In DNA form, the CDR3 reads TGTGCCAGCAGCGTAGCCGACGGGGGGTCCTACGAGCAGTACTTC.

V and J are TRBV2 and TRBJ2-7, with 11 nucleotides matching TRBD2. This CDR3 is built from 18 residues. V lost 1 base to trimming and J lost 3 bases; unmatched junction nucleotides: 11. CDR1 and CDR2 from the germline V gene are SNHLY and FYNNEI. CDR3 amino acids: CASSEGLAGGPNLYEQYF. CDR3 sequence (DNA): TGTGCCAGCAGTGAAGGGCTAGCGGGAGGACCGAACCTCTACGAGCAGTACTTC.

The chain recombines TRBV11-2 with TRBJ2-5, with a weak D call TRBD1 (6 bases). Between the trimmed V and J ends, which lost 3 bases and 5 bases, there was a span of 10 bases. The CDR3 extends over 13 amino acids. Germline V lookup: CDR1 SGHAT, CDR2 FQNNGV. This chain's CDR3 is CASSFRQAETQYF. The DNA of the CDR3 is TGTGCCAGCAGCTTCCGACAGGCGGAGACCCAGTACTTC.

This chain joins TRBV5-1 and TRBJ2-1; D gene unclear. The CDR3 covers 15 residues. Deletions cut 0 bases from V and 1 base from J, with 8 bases between. CDR1 is SGHRS, CDR2 YFSETQ, per germline. CDR3 bases: TGCGCCAGCAGCTTGGAGTTCGTATCCTACAATGAGCAGTTCTTC. Translation gives CASSLEFVSYNEQFF.

This chain connects TRBV9 to TRBJ2-1; 12 positions agree with TRBD2. The CDR3 covers 17 residues. V lost 4 bases to trimming and J lost 6 bases; unmatched junction nucleotides: 11. Germline lookup yields CDR1 SGDLS and CDR2 YYNGEE. CDR3 in DNA: TGTGCCAGCAGCCCTCAATACGGACTAGCGGGGTTCAATGAGCAGTTCTTC. This codes for CASSPQYGLAGFNEQFF.

The chain is built from TRBV5-6 and TRBJ2-7, with D tentatively TRBD2 (7 bases). There are 14 residues in the CDR3. Trimming pared 3 bases from V and 0 bases from J, leaving 10 bases between. Germline V lookup: CDR1 SGHDT, CDR2 YYEEEE. CDR3 sequence: CASSSRGGSYEQYF. The CDR3, as DNA: TGTGCCAGCAGCTCTAGGGGGGGCTCCTACGAGCAGTACTTC.

This clone was recorded only once. The chain joins TRBV7-9 to TRBJ2-1; TRBD2 is a possible D gene (7 bases). Germline-derived CDR1 and CDR2 are SEHNR and FQNEAQ (reference sequence). The CDR3 extends over 13 amino acids. Between the trimmed V and J ends, which lost 3 bases and 9 bases, there was a span of 12 bases. The CDR3 region is CASSFGGLGEQFF. DNA of the CDR3: TGTGCCAGCAGCTTCGGGGGGCTCGGTGAGCAGTTCTTC.

Worth noting for this clone: Other DNA sequences in the same sample also yield this CDR3. The rearrangement uses TRBV28 and TRBJ2-7; 7 positions agree with TRBD1. The CDR3 contains 14 residues. Germline CDR1 is MDHEN and CDR2 is SYDVKM. The J segment lost 0 bases and the V segment lost 7 bases, leaving 6 bases of the junction unmatched. The CDR3 loop reads CASTRQGSSYEQYF. The DNA for the CDR3 is TGTGCCAGCACCCGACAGGGCAGCTCCTACGAGCAGTACTTC.

The V and J genes are TRBV4-1 and TRBJ1-1; TRBD1 is a possible D gene (6 bases). Germline lookup yields CDR1 MGHRA and CDR2 YSYEKL. The CDR3 totals 15 residues. Trimming pared 1 base from V and 3 bases from J, leaving 12 bases between. The CDR3 DNA reads TGCGCCAGCAGCCAAGTTCAGGGGCCGGACACTGAAGCTTTCTTT. Translated: CASSQVQGPDTEAFF.

V usage is TRBV9 and J usage is TRBJ2-1; D may be TRBD1 or TRBD2 (5 bases each). Germline-derived CDR1 and CDR2 are SGDLS and YYNGEE. The CDR3 covers 15 residues. With 3 bases removed from V and 6 bases from J, the gap between germline ends came to 16 bases. This CDR3 is CASSAPPGSTNEQFF. CDR3 nucleotide sequence: TGTGCCAGCAGCGCCCCCCCAGGGAGCACCAATGAGCAGTTCTTC.

V usage is TRBV9 and J usage is TRBJ1-3; 7 positions match TRBD1. The germline V gene has CDR1 SGDLS and CDR2 YYNGEE. CDR3 length equals 16 residues. The trim removed 4 bases at V and 4 bases at J, leaving 11 bases unmatched. CDR3 region: CASSSYSGTVGNTIYF. The CDR3 bases are TGTGCCAGCAGCTCGTATTCCGGGACAGTCGGAAACACCATATATTTT.

As for this clone: This sample includes further DNA sequences coding for the same CDR3. This rearrangement joins TRBV6-5 to TRBJ2-2, with D hard to call. CDR3 length: 12 residues. CDR1 is MNHEY, CDR2 SVGAGI, per germline. The V end lost 8 bases, the J end lost 1 base, and 5 bases lay between the germline ends. CDR3 sequence: CASRKNTGELFF. The CDR3 DNA follows: TGTGCCAGCCGAAAGAACACCGGGGAGCTGTTTTTT.

The genes are TRBV18 and TRBJ1-1; 7 bases are shared with TRBD1. The V gene end was trimmed by 3 bases and the J gene end by 1 base; junction bases not matched to a gene: 2. This CDR3 has 14 amino acids. Germline assignment: CDR1 KGHSH and CDR2 LQKENI. CDR3 in DNA: TGTGCCAGCTCACCCAGGACAGGGAACACTGAAGCTTTCTTT. It codes for CASSPRTGNTEAFF.

The CDR3 nucleotides read TGTGCCAGCAGTGAGGATATCCACGGAGAGAACACTGAAGCTTTCTTT. Translating it yields CASSEDIHGENTEAFF. The chain employs TRBV6-1 and TRBJ1-1; no definite D call. Germline lookup yields CDR1 MNHNS and CDR2 SASEGT. Between the trimmed V and J ends, which lost 3 bases and 1 base, there was a span of 15 bases. This CDR3 spans 16 amino acids.

The rearrangement links TRBV10-3 to TRBJ2-2, with TRBD1 matching 9 bases. Germline V lookup: CDR1 ENHRY, CDR2 SYGVKD. CDR3 length: 16 residues. With 6 bases clipped from V and 5 bases from J, the junction kept 10 bases outside the gene matches. CDR3 residues: CAIRDRGTPETGELFF. CDR3 coding DNA: TGTGCCATCAGAGACAGGGGGACACCTGAAACCGGGGAGCTGTTTTTT.

This chain joins TRBV4-3 and TRBJ1-6, with D unresolved. This CDR3 is 16 amino acids long. The V gene's germline CDR1 is LGHNA and CDR2 YSLEER. Trimming stripped 0 bases from V and 9 bases from J, with 15 bases between. This chain's CDR3 is CASSQDDWRTGSPLHF. The CDR3 DNA follows: TGCGCCAGCAGCCAAGATGATTGGAGGACTGGTTCACCCCTCCACTTT.

With respect to this clone: This same CDR3 is encoded by further DNA sequences in the sample. The V gene is TRBV4-3, the J gene TRBJ2-5; TRBD2 matches at 7 bases. Germline-derived CDR1 and CDR2 are LGHNA and YSLEER. V lost 3 bases to trimming and J lost 2 bases; unmatched junction nucleotides: 6. The CDR3 spans 15 residues. This CDR3 reads CASSQDRDYQETQYF. The DNA of the CDR3 is TGCGCCAGCAGCCAGGACCGGGACTATCAAGAGACCCAGTACTTC.

The chain has TRBV13 and TRBJ1-6; perhaps TRBD1 as D (5 bases). CDR3 length equals 16 residues. Germline loops: CDR1 PRHDT, CDR2 FYEKMQ (reference sequence). V was cut by 6 bases and J by 10 bases, with 22 bases left in between. CDR3 in amino acids: CASSPRVQGEGSPLHF. The CDR3 nucleotides read TGTGCCAGCAGTCCCCGCGTCCAGGGTGAAGGATCACCCCTCCACTTT.

The V gene is TRBV25-1, the J gene TRBJ2-1; 7 positions agree with TRBD2. The CDR3 covers 16 residues. CDR1 is MGHDK, CDR2 SYGVNS, per germline. Trimming removed 1 base from V and 5 bases from J; junction bases left unmatched: 8. This CDR3 is CASSEWGGGDDNEQFF. The CDR3 bases are TGTGCCAGCAGTGAATGGGGCGGGGGAGACGACAATGAGCAGTTCTTC. Complete variable domain (other parts from reference TRBV25-1 and TRBJ2-1): EADIYQTPRYLVIGTGKKITLECSQTMGHDKMYWYQQDPGMELHLIHYSYGVNSTEKGDLSSESTVSRIRTEHFPLTLESARPSHTSQYLCASSEWGGGDDNEQFFGPGTRLTVL.

The chain is built from TRBV5-6 and TRBJ2-7; D is uncertain. The germline CDR1 and CDR2 sequences are SGHDT and YYEEEE. The CDR3 contains 13 residues. The V end was cut by 3 bases, the J end by 9 bases, with 16 bases between. CDR3 amino acids: CASSSTQPWLQYF. CDR3 bases: TGTGCCAGCAGCTCGACCCAGCCTTGGCTGCAGTACTTC.

The chain employs TRBV10-1 and TRBJ2-7; 7 bases line up with TRBD2. Germline V gene lookup returns CDR1 WNHNN and CDR2 SYGVQD (reference sequence). There are 14 residues in the CDR3. V lost 5 bases and J lost 4; bases outside the gene matches: 8. In DNA form, the CDR3 reads TGCGCCAGCAGTTCGGGGCAGGGAGGGTACGAGCAGTACTTC. Translating it yields CASSSGQGGYEQYF.

This chain connects TRBV4-2 to TRBJ2-7; 8 nucleotides line up with TRBD1. V trimming: 0 bases; J trimming: 4 bases; junction bases outside the gene matches: 5. Looked up from germline, CDR1 is LGHNA and CDR2 is YNFKEQ. The CDR3 has 15 amino acids. The DNA for the CDR3 is TGTGCCAGCAGCCAAGATGGGGACAGGAATTACGAGCAGTACTTC. Its translation is CASSQDGDRNYEQYF.

Concerning this clone itself: Germline is not matched at one junction end, which may reflect a read error. The chain joins TRBV6-1 to TRBJ1-2; weak D call: TRBD1 (5 bases). The germline V gene encodes CDR1 MNHNS and CDR2 SASEGT. There are 14 residues in the CDR3. CDR3 region: CASSEVGGNYGNTF. The CDR3 nucleotides read TGTGCCAGCAGTGAAGTTGGGGGGAACTATGGCAACACCTTC.

This clone showed up just once. This chain links TRBV7-9 with TRBJ2-7; 9 positions agree with TRBD2. Germline values: CDR1 SEHNR, CDR2 FQNEAQ (reference sequence). There are 16 residues in the CDR3. Trimming removed 4 bases from V and 1 base from J; junction bases left unmatched: 8. CDR3 sequence: CASSSASSGTSYEQYF. CDR3 bases: TGTGCCAGCAGCTCCGCCTCTAGCGGGACTTCCTACGAGCAGTACTTC.

The rearrangement uses TRBV6-5 and TRBJ1-1, with 7 bases identical to TRBD1. Germline values: CDR1 MNHEY, CDR2 SVGAGI. The V and J ends lost 8 bases and 5 bases, in that order; junction bases with no gene match: 2. The CDR3 sequence is 11 residues long. The CDR3 nucleotides read TGTGCCAGCGTACAGGGGACTGAAGCTTTCTTT. It translates to CASVQGTEAFF.

The V gene is TRBV29-1, the J gene TRBJ2-3, with 8 bases matching TRBD2. Losses at the gene ends were 1 base for V and 2 bases for J; bases not matched to a gene: 8. CDR1 and CDR2 (germline): SQVTM, ANQGSEA. The CDR3 sequence is 16 residues long. The CDR3 nucleotides read TGCAGCGTTGAAGGTATGATTAGCGGGGACACAGATACGCAGTATTTT. Its translation: CSVEGMISGDTDTQYF.

To note about this clone: The sample has other DNA sequences that encode this CDR3 too. CDR3 loop: CASSLGTGVGEKLFF. The CDR3 DNA reads as TGTGCCAGCAGTTTAGGTACAGGGGTGGGTGAAAAACTGTTTTTT. This chain links TRBV27 with TRBJ1-4; 7 bases fit TRBD1. Germline V gene lookup returns CDR1 MNHEY and CDR2 SMNVEV (reference sequence). This CDR3 has 15 amino acids. V was clipped by 2 bases and J by 7 bases; unmatched bases: 7.